The 21 T cell receptor beta chains presented below share a single source sample, sequenced in a study of T cells expressing NK-cell markers. TCRdb re-called the 5' RACE reads, yielding one record per CDR3 amino acid sequence without DNA. The sample includes 500,000 to 600,000 distinct CDR3 sequences. Sequencing input: blood T cells: a sorted CD56 or NKG2C T cell subset, CD4+ or CD8+ T cells, or bulk PBMC T cells (not recorded which). The receptors stem from a man younger than 35 in good health.

The CDR3 is CSVELGRVNTEAFF. The chain carries TRBV29-1 and TRBJ1-1; TCRdb reports TRBD1, a call that lacks DNA to check it against. The CDR3 is made up of 14 amino acids. Looked up from germline, CDR1 is SQVTM and CDR2 is ANQGSEA.

The V gene is TRBV12-3 or TRBV12-4, the J gene TRBJ2-6; there is no DNA to check the TCRdb D call of TRBD1. This CDR3 is 16 amino acids long. CDR3 loop: CASSLDTGTGANVLTF.

The J gene is TRBJ1-2, the V gene TRBV6-5; TCRdb's D call, TRBD1, is unchecked because there is no DNA. The CDR3 consists of 13 residues. Germline V gene lookup returns CDR1 MNHEY and CDR2 SVGAGI. CDR3 amino acids: CASSYFRTGLYTF.

This chain connects TRBV4-3 to TRBJ1-5; without DNA, the TCRdb call of TRBD1 cannot be checked. Looked up from germline, CDR1 is LGHNA and CDR2 is YSLEER. CDR3 size: 16 residues. The CDR3 loop is CASSLGLQGEGQPQHF.

The chain uses TRBV7-9 and TRBJ2-1; TCRdb reports TRBD2, a call that lacks DNA to check it against. The CDR3 has 14 residues. Germline-derived CDR1 and CDR2 are SEHNR and FQNEAQ (reference sequence). The CDR3 sequence is CASSKLGTDNEQFF. The whole variable domain, remainder taken from reference TRBV7-9 and TRBJ2-1, is DTGVSQNPRHKITKRGQNVTFRCDPISEHNRLYWYRQTLGQGPEFLTYFQNEAQLEKSRLLSDRFSAERPKGSFSTLEIQRTEQGDSAMYLCASSKLGTDNEQFFGPGTRLTVL.

J is TRBJ2-5 and V is TRBV5-1; the TCRdb call, TRBD1, lacks DNA for checking. The CDR3 has 14 amino acids. Per germline, CDR1 SGHRS and CDR2 YFSETQ. CDR3 sequence reads: CASSLNQGRETQYF.

The rearrangement uses TRBV27 and TRBJ2-1; without DNA, the TCRdb call of TRBD2 cannot be checked. The CDR3 spans 13 residues. Germline V gene lookup returns CDR1 MNHEY and CDR2 SMNVEV (reference sequence). CDR3 amino acids: CATSGLGFNEQFF.

The CDR3 spells CASSFGGAGQANQPQHF. This chain joins TRBV28 and TRBJ1-5; with no DNA, the TCRdb D assignment of TRBD1 cannot be verified. The germline V gene has CDR1 MDHEN and CDR2 SYDVKM. CDR3 size: 17 residues.

The chain joins TRBV7-9 to TRBJ2-3; TCRdb outputs TRBD2, but without DNA this stays unchecked. The germline V gene encodes CDR1 SEHNR and CDR2 FQNEAQ (reference sequence). CDR3 length: 14 residues. CDR3 region: CASSTGTGSGAQYF.

The genes are TRBV14 and TRBJ2-1; the D call from TCRdb, TRBD2, cannot be confirmed without DNA. Germline-derived CDR1 and CDR2 are SGHDN and FVKESK. CDR3 size: 14 residues. CDR3 in amino acids: CASSPSRASAEQFF.

The rearrangement links TRBV20-1 to TRBJ1-2; as DNA is missing, the TRBD1 call by TCRdb cannot be tested. Germline loops: CDR1 DFQATT, CDR2 SNEGSKA (reference sequence). The CDR3 sequence is 15 residues long. The CDR3 is CSASTGQTRPYGYTF.

The V gene is TRBV5-1, the J gene TRBJ1-1; the TCRdb call, TRBD1, lacks DNA for checking. The length of the CDR3 is 14 residues. Per germline, CDR1 SGHRS and CDR2 YFSETQ. The CDR3 sequence: CASSPDRGRSEAFF.

The V gene is TRBV19, the J gene TRBJ1-1. Per germline, CDR1 LNHDA and CDR2 SQIVND (reference sequence). The CDR3 is 11 amino acids. CDR3 loop: CASMAGTEAFF.

The chain couples TRBV18 to TRBJ2-1. Germline V gene data show CDR1 as KGHSH and CDR2 as LQKENI. The CDR3 is 13 amino acids. This CDR3 is CASSPKGQNEQFF.

The chain combines TRBV6-2 or TRBV6-3 with TRBJ2-3. The length of the CDR3 is 12 residues. CDR1 MNHEY and CDR2 SVGEGT come from the germline V gene. CDR3 residues: CASSYSGDTQYF.

This sequence joins TRBV7-8 and TRBJ2-1; the TRBD2 assignment by TCRdb is unverifiable without DNA. Germline V lookup: CDR1 SGHVS, CDR2 FQNEAQ. CDR3 length equals 14 residues. CDR3 in amino acids: CASSPGPENNEQFF.

CDR3 in amino acids: CASSGGLSPTTGELFF. The chain combines TRBV9 with TRBJ2-2; the TRBD2 assignment by TCRdb is unverifiable without DNA. Germline V gene sequence: CDR1 SGDLS, CDR2 YYNGEE. The CDR3 is made up of 16 amino acids. The complete variable domain, with remaining parts taken from reference TRBV9 and TRBJ2-2, reads DSGVTQTPKHLITATGQRVTLRCSPRSGDLSVYWYQQSLDQGLQFLIQYYNGEERAKGNILERFSAQQFPDLHSELNLSSLELGDSALYFCASSGGLSPTTGELFFGEGSRLTVL.

The V gene is TRBV7-9, the J gene TRBJ1-3; TCRdb's D call, TRBD1, is unchecked because there is no DNA. This CDR3 has 14 amino acids. Germline CDR1 is SEHNR and CDR2 is FQNEAQ (reference sequence). The chain's CDR3 is CASTDPGPQDTIYF.

The chain employs TRBV4-2 and TRBJ1-2; TCRdb outputs TRBD1, but without DNA this stays unchecked. Germline CDR1 and CDR2: LGHNA and YNFKEQ. CDR3 length: 18 amino acids. The chain's CDR3 is CASSQDPSQLQGAWGYTF.

CDR3 amino acids: CSVEKVGGGQETQYF. J is TRBJ2-5 and V is TRBV29-1; TCRdb names TRBD2, which stays unverified in the absence of DNA. In germline, CDR1 is SQVTM, CDR2 ANQGSEA. The CDR3 runs 15 residues.

The rearrangement links TRBV28 to TRBJ2-5; TCRdb's D call, TRBD1, is unchecked because there is no DNA. The CDR3 consists of 13 residues. Germline lookup yields CDR1 MDHEN and CDR2 SYDVKM. The CDR3 region is CGIGGPPRQTQYF.